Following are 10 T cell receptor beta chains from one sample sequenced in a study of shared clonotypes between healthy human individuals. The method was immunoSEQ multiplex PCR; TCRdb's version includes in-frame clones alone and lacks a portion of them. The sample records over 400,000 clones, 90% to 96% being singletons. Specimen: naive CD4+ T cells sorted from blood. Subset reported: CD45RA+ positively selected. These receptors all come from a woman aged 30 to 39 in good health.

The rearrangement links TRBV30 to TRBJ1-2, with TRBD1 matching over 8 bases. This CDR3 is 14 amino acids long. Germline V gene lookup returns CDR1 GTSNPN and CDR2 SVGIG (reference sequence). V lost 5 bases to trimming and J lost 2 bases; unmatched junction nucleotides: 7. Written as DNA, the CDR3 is TGTGCCTGGTCCTCGGCAGGGGGCAACTATGGCTACACCTTC. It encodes CAWSSAGGNYGYTF.

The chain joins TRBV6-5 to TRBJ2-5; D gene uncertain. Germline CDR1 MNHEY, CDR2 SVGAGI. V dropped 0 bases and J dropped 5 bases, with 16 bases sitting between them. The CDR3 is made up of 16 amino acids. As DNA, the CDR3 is TGTGCCAGCAGTTACTCTTGGGCCCTCTTTAGGGAGACCCAGTACTTC. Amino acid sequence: CASSYSWALFRETQYF.

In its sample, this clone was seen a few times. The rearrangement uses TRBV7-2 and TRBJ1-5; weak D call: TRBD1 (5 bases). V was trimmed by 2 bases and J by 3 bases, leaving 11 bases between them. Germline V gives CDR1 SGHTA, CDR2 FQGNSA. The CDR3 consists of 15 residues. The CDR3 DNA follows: TGTGCCAGCAGCTTATGGGGCCTGTCCAATCAGCCCCAGCATTTT. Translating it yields CASSLWGLSNQPQHF.

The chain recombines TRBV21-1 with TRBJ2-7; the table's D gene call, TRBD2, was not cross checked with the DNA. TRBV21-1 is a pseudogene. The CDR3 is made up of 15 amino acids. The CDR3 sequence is CASSKLDFSSYEQYF. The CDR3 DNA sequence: TGTGCCAGCAGCAAACTAGACTTCAGCTCCTACGAGCAGTACTTC.

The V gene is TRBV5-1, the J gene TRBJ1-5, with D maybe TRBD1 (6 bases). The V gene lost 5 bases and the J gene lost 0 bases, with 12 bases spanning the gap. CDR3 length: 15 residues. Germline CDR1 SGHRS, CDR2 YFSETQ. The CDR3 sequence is CASREGGSSNQPQHF. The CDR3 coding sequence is TGCGCCAGCAGAGAAGGGGGTTCTAGCAATCAGCCCCAGCATTTT.

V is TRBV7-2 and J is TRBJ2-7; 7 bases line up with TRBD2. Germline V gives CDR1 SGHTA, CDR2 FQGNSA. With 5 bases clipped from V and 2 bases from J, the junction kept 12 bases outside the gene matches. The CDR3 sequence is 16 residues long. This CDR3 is CASSAVPTGGAYEQYF. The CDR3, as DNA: TGTGCCAGCAGCGCCGTCCCCACGGGAGGTGCCTACGAGCAGTACTTC.

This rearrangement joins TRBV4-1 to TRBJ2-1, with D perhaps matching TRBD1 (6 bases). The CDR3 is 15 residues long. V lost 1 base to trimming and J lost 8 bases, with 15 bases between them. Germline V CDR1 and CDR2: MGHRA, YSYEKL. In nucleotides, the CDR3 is TGCGCCAGCAGCCAAGTGGGCGCAGGGGTGTATGAGCAGTTCTTC. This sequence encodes CASSQVGAGVYEQFF.

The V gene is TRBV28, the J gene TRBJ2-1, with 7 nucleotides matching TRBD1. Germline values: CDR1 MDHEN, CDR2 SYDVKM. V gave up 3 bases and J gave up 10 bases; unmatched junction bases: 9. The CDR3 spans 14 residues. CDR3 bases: TGTGCCAGCAGTTTCACCGGGACAGTGGCCGAGCAGTTCTTC. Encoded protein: CASSFTGTVAEQFF.

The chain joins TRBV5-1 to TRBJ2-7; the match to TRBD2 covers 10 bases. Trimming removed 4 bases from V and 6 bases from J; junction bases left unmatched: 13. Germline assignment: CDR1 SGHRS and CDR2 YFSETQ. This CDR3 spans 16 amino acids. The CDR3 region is CASSPGLAGAIGEQYF. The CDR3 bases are TGCGCCAGCAGCCCGGGTCTAGCGGGAGCAATCGGCGAGCAGTACTTC.

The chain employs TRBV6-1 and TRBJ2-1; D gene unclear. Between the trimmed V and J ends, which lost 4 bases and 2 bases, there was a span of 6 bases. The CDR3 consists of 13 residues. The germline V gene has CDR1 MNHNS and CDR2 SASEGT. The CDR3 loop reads CASSGIAYNEQFF. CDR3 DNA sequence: TGTGCCAGCAGTGGCATTGCCTACAATGAGCAGTTCTTC.